The 5 T cell receptor beta chains below were found in one sample sequenced in a study of preoperative IRX-2 immunotherapy in early breast cancer (dated by TCRdb to the late 2010s). The method behind the library was the immunoSEQ multiplex PCR assay. Entries here come from immuneACCESS through TCRdb and include only in-frame sequences with V and J called. Some clones fail to appear in such tables; in the studies checked, an unresolved V gene covers under half of the shortfall, and the cause of the remainder is unknown. Recorded for this sample are 28,000 or so clones; about 90% of them occurred a single time. Together, the top ten hold roughly 10% of the sample. The treatment or condition label, read with the paper, signifies: preoperative locoregional IRX-2 cytokine immunotherapy. The specimen was obtained from a patient treated with IRX-2 immunotherapy. All receptors come from a human donor with breast cancer.

The sample holds one count of this clone. The chain joins TRBV6-4 to TRBJ2-3, with D possibly matching TRBD1 (5 bases). V was clipped by 0 bases and J by 0 bases, with 7 bases between them. Germline-derived CDR1 and CDR2 are MRHNA and SNTAGT. The CDR3 covers 15 residues. CDR3 bases: TGTGCCAGCAGTGACTCGGCAGGGAGCACAGATACGCAGTATTTT. Translation gives CASSDSAGSTDTQYF.

The V and J genes are TRBV6-5 and TRBJ2-7; 8 bases align to TRBD1. CDR1 and CDR2 (germline): MNHEY, SVGAGI. The ends lost 10 bases at V and 6 bases at J; junction bases unmatched: 8. This CDR3 is 12 amino acids long. In DNA, the CDR3 is TGTGCCACCGAGGACAGGGATAGCGAGCAGTACTTC. Its protein is CATEDRDSEQYF.

The chain couples TRBV27 to TRBJ2-7; 9 bases are a match to TRBD1. Trimming removed 5 bases from V and 2 bases from J; junction bases left unmatched: 7. The CDR3 contains 15 residues. Germline V gives CDR1 MNHEY, CDR2 SMNVEV (reference sequence). The CDR3 loop is CASSVPGQGTYEQYF. The CDR3 coding sequence is TGTGCCAGCAGTGTACCGGGACAGGGTACCTACGAGCAGTACTTC.

This clone has a handful of counts. This chain joins TRBV7-9 and TRBJ1-2, with D perhaps matching TRBD1 (6 bases). CDR1 is SEHNR, CDR2 FQNEAQ, per germline (reference sequence). Trimming took 5 bases from V and 4 from J, leaving 8 bases between them. The CDR3 extends over 12 amino acids. CDR3 in amino acids: CASSRDIYGYTF. CDR3 coding DNA: TGTGCCAGCAGCCGGGACATCTATGGCTACACCTTC.

The chain combines TRBV28 with TRBJ2-7; 8 nucleotides line up with TRBD1. The CDR3 consists of 16 residues. Per germline, CDR1 MDHEN and CDR2 SYDVKM. Unmatched junction bases numbered 10, after V lost 2 bases and J lost 4 bases. CDR3: CASSLRPGGVGYEQYF. As DNA, the CDR3 is TGTGCCAGCAGTTTACGCCCAGGGGGCGTCGGATACGAGCAGTACTTC.